The 13 T cell receptor beta chains listed next were all sequenced from one sample in a study of blood T cell repertoires in COVID-19. This table comes from immunoSEQ multiplex PCR, and its TCRdb copy is limited to in-frame clones, with some not included. The sample yields some 130,000 clones, around 85% seen once. Sequences were obtained from peripheral blood. The receptors come from a human donor in a cohort sampled during active COVID-19.

This chain connects TRBV10-2 to TRBJ2-1, with 7 bases matching TRBD2. V trimming: 1 base; J trimming: 5 bases; junction bases outside the gene matches: 5. CDR3 length: 15 amino acids. Germline V gene sequence: CDR1 WSHSY, CDR2 SAAADI. In DNA form, the CDR3 reads TGCGCCAGCAGTGAGTTTGATAGCGGGCACAATGAGCAGTTCTTC. Translated: CASSEFDSGHNEQFF.

This chain uses TRBV15 with TRBJ1-4, with unresolved D. CDR1 is LNHNV and CDR2 is YYDKDF in the germline V gene (reference sequence). The V and J ends lost 8 bases and 0 bases respectively, with 13 bases between them. The CDR3 totals 15 residues. For the CDR3, the DNA is TGTGCCACCCGCTATACCCTCGCAACTAATGAAAAACTGTTTTTT. As protein: CATRYTLATNEKLFF.

This clone was seen a single time. The rearrangement links TRBV19 to TRBJ1-6; the match to TRBD1 covers 9 bases. The CDR3 extends over 15 amino acids. V was pared by 5 bases and J by 7 bases, with 6 bases of the junction left unmatched. CDR1 is LNHDA, CDR2 SQIVND, per germline (reference sequence). Here the CDR3 DNA reads TGTGCCAGTAGTCGCTTGGGACAGGGAAATTCACCCCTCCACTTT. It specifies CASSRLGQGNSPLHF. The complete variable domain, with remaining parts taken from reference TRBV19 and TRBJ1-6, reads DGGITQSPKYLFRKEGQNVTLSCEQNLNHDAMYWYRQDPGQGLRLIYYSQIVNDFQKGDIAEGYSVSREKKESFPLTVTSAQKNPTAFYLCASSRLGQGNSPLHFGNGTRLTVT.

The chain has TRBV7-2 and TRBJ2-4; TRBD1 matches at 9 bases. Germline trimming cut 0 bases from V and 2 bases from J; bases unmatched to any gene: 5. The CDR3 runs 17 residues. Germline CDR1 and CDR2: SGHTA and FQGNSA. CDR3 amino acids: CASSLARDRVTKNIQYF. The CDR3 DNA follows: TGTGCCAGCAGCTTAGCGAGGGACAGGGTCACCAAAAACATTCAGTACTTC.

V usage is TRBV19 and J usage is TRBJ1-2; 7 positions agree with TRBD1. The V and J ends lost 6 bases and 0 bases, in that order; junction bases with no gene match: 10. CDR1 and CDR2 (germline): LNHDA, SQIVND (reference sequence). This CDR3 region has 16 residues. DNA for the CDR3: TGTGCCAGTAGGCGAAGGGACAGCCCCTCTAACTATGGCTACACCTTC. Encoded protein: CASRRRDSPSNYGYTF.

J is TRBJ2-7 and V is TRBV10-2; TRBD2 is a possible D gene (5 bases). The CDR3 is 16 residues long. Trimming pared 0 bases from V and 7 bases from J, leaving 19 bases between. Germline V lookup: CDR1 WSHSY, CDR2 SAAADI. CDR3 protein: CASSESRGSYIEEQYV. As DNA, the CDR3 is TGCGCCAGCAGTGAGTCAAGAGGGAGCTACATAGAGGAGCAGTACGTC.

This chain connects TRBV27 to TRBJ1-5, with D perhaps TRBD1 (5 bases). Trimming pared 0 bases from V and 2 bases from J, leaving 8 bases between. The CDR3 covers 15 residues. Germline V gene data show CDR1 as MNHEY and CDR2 as SMNVEV (reference sequence). The CDR3 region has the DNA TGTGCCAGCAGTTTATCGATCAGGGGCAATCAGCCCCAGCATTTT. Its protein product is CASSLSIRGNQPQHF.

This clone has more than one count but fewer than ten. CDR3 DNA sequence: TGTGCCTGGGGGGGTTGGGGACATCACACCGGGGAGCTGTTTTTT. Protein: CAWGGWGHHTGELFF. The chain has TRBV30 and TRBJ2-2, with D possibly being TRBD1 (6 bases). CDR1 and CDR2 from the germline V gene are GTSNPN and SVGIG (reference sequence). The CDR3 sequence is 15 residues long. V was clipped by 5 bases and J by 3 bases, with 16 bases between them.

The J gene is TRBJ1-2, the V gene TRBV14; TRBD1 matches 7 bases. The V gene's germline CDR1 is SGHDN and CDR2 FVKESK. J was trimmed by 5 bases and V by 1 base; bases with no gene match: 13. The CDR3 is 17 residues long. The CDR3 nucleotides read TGTGCCAGCAGCCAAGCGGGAGGGGGCCCGATGGATTATGGCTACACCTTC. Protein: CASSQAGGGPMDYGYTF.

DNA of the CDR3: TGTGCCAGCAGTTTAGTCCCCGGGACGCAGTATTTT. Encoded protein: CASSLVPGTQYF. This rearrangement joins TRBV12-3 or TRBV12-4 to TRBJ2-3; D is uncertain. V lost 1 base to trimming and J lost 9 bases, with 8 bases between them. There are 12 residues in the CDR3.

The chain links TRBV24-1 to TRBJ2-3; a possible D gene is TRBD2 (6 bases). Trimming stripped 2 bases from V and 6 bases from J, with 17 bases between. The CDR3 is made up of 16 amino acids. The germline V gene has CDR1 KGHDR and CDR2 SFDVKD. The DNA of the CDR3 is TGTGCCACCAGTGATTGGACCGGAGGGGCGGGGGATACGCAGTATTTT. This codes for CATSDWTGGAGDTQYF.

The rearrangement uses TRBV6-4 and TRBJ1-1, with D possibly matching TRBD1 (6 bases). V gave up 6 bases and J gave up 0 bases, with 14 bases separating them. CDR3 length: 15 residues. The germline V gene has CDR1 MRHNA and CDR2 SNTAGT. CDR3 protein: CASRPRGGMNTEAFF. CDR3 bases: TGTGCCAGCAGACCCAGGGGCGGAATGAACACTGAAGCTTTCTTT.

The chain carries TRBV5-1 and TRBJ2-1; 11 nucleotides align to TRBD2. The germline CDR1 and CDR2 sequences are SGHRS and YFSETQ. This CDR3 has 15 amino acids. V shed 0 bases, J shed 4 bases, and the junction held 0 bases outside the gene matches. The CDR3 DNA reads as TGCGCCAGCAGCTTGGTAGCGGGAGGGTACAATGAGCAGTTCTTC. Translating gives CASSLVAGGYNEQFF. Combining the CDR3 with reference TRBV5-1 and TRBJ2-1 gives the whole variable domain KAGVTQTPRYLIKTRGQQVTLSCSPISGHRSVSWYQQTPGQGLQFLFEYFSETQRNKGNFPGRFSGRQFSNSRSEMNVSTLELGDSALYLCASSLVAGGYNEQFFGPGTRLTVL.